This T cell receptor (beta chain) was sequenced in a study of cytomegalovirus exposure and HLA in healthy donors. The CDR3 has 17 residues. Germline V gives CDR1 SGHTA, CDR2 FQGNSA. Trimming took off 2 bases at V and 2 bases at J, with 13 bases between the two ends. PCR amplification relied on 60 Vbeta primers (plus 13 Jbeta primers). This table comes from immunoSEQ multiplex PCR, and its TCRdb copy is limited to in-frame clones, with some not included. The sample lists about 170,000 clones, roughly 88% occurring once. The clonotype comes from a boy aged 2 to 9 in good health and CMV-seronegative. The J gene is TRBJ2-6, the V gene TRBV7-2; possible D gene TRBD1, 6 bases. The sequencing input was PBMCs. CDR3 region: CASSLPTGLTGANVLTF. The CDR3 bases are TGTGCCAGCAGCTTACCGACAGGTTTGACTGGGGCCAACGTCCTGACTTTC.